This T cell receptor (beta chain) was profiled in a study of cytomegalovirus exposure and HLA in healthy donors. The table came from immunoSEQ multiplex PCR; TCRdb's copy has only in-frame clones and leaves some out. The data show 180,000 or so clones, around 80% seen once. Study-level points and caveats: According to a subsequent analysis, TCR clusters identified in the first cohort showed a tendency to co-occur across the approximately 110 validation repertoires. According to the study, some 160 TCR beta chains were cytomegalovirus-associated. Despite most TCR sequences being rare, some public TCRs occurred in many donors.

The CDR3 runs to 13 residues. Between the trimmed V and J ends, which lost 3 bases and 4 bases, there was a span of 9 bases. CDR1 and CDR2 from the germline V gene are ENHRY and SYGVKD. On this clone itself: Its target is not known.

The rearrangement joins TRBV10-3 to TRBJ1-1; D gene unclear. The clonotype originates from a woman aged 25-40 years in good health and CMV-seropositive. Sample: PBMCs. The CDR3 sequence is CAISEREGTEAFF. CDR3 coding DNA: TGTGCCATCAGTGAACGGGAGGGCACTGAAGCTTTCTTT.